The 12 T cell receptor beta chains given below trace back to one sample, sequenced in a study of T-cell memory formation after mild COVID-19. TCRdb analysed the 5' RACE reads with MiXCR anew, one entry per CDR3 protein. The sample has approximately 490,000 distinct CDR3 sequences, roughly 20% seen once. The sequenced sample was PBMCs or a T cell subset sorted from them (not recorded which). The receptor source for this set is an adult woman who had mild COVID-19 (a few samples of this study predate the infection). Cell type and time point are not known.

This clonotype has only a few counts. This chain links TRBV10-3 with TRBJ2-1; 14 bases map to TRBD2. This CDR3 contains 17 residues. Germline V gene lookup returns CDR1 ENHRY and CDR2 SYGVKD. V gave up 4 bases and J gave up 8 bases; unmatched junction bases: 10. The CDR3 DNA reads TGTGCCATCAGTGGACTAGCGGGGGGGCCTAGTGGCGATGAGCAGTTCTTC. The encoded protein is CAISGLAGGPSGDEQFF.

The chain joins TRBV7-8 to TRBJ2-1; 7 nucleotides agree with TRBD2. This CDR3 comprises 17 residues. The germline gives CDR1 SGHVS, CDR2 FQNEAQ. V was pared by 5 bases and J by 5 bases, with 15 bases of the junction left unmatched. The CDR3 nucleotides are TGTGCCAGCAGCCTTTGGCCTAGCGGAGATGAGAACAATGAGCAGTTCTTC. It encodes CASSLWPSGDENNEQFF.

This chain connects TRBV20-1 to TRBJ2-5; unclear D gene. The ends were cut back, 6 bases at V and 1 base at J, with 12 bases in the middle. Germline CDR1 is DFQATT and CDR2 is SNEGSKA (reference sequence). CDR3 length: 13 amino acids. The CDR3 sequence: CSAPWASQETQYF. For the CDR3, the DNA is TGCAGTGCCCCCTGGGCCTCCCAAGAGACCCAGTACTTC.

The chain uses TRBV6-2 or TRBV6-3 and TRBJ2-5, with a possible D match to TRBD1 (6 bases). The germline V gene has CDR1 MNHEY and CDR2 SVGEGT. Trimming removed 4 bases from V and 2 bases from J, with 14 bases in between. This CDR3 comprises 15 residues. The DNA for the CDR3 is TGTGCCAGCAGTTCCCGAGGGACATCTCAAGAGACCCAGTACTTC. This sequence encodes CASSSRGTSQETQYF.

The chain couples TRBV24-1 to TRBJ1-5; no clear D. CDR1 and CDR2 (germline): KGHDR, SFDVKD. This CDR3 has 14 residues. V was pared by 4 bases and J by 3 bases, with 9 bases between. CDR3 nucleotides: TGTGCCACCAGTGACAGAACGATCAATCAGCCCCAGCATTTT. It codes for CATSDRTINQPQHF.

This clonotype was counted between two and nine times. V usage is TRBV13 and J usage is TRBJ2-7; D not certain. The CDR3 sequence is 14 residues long. Trimming took off 1 base at V and 1 base at J, with 8 bases between the two ends. Germline V gene data show CDR1 as PRHDT and CDR2 as FYEKMQ (reference sequence). CDR3 sequence: CASSLVARSYEQYF. The CDR3 nucleotides read TGTGCCAGCAGCTTAGTAGCCAGGTCCTACGAGCAGTACTTC.

The chain couples TRBV9 to TRBJ2-1; D uncertain. The CDR3 contains 14 residues. Looked up from germline, CDR1 is SGDLS and CDR2 is YYNGEE. Between the trimmed V and J ends, which lost 0 bases and 3 bases, there was a span of 7 bases. The DNA for the CDR3 is TGTGCCAGCAGCGTAGCCAATGGCTACAATGAGCAGTTCTTC. Encoded protein: CASSVANGYNEQFF. Full variable domain (missing parts from reference TRBV9 and TRBJ2-1): DSGVTQTPKHLITATGQRVTLRCSPRSGDLSVYWYQQSLDQGLQFLIQYYNGEERAKGNILERFSAQQFPDLHSELNLSSLELGDSALYFCASSVANGYNEQFFGPGTRLTVL.

The table lists this clonotype with a few counts. Here the CDR3 reads CATSRGFAGYGYTF. As DNA, the CDR3 is TGTGCCACCAGCAGAGGGTTCGCGGGCTATGGCTACACCTTC. The chain couples TRBV15 to TRBJ1-2; D is undetermined. The CDR3 is made up of 14 amino acids. V shed 1 base and J shed 4 bases, with 10 bases lying between them. Germline CDR1 is LNHNV and CDR2 is YYDKDF (reference sequence).

There are a few counts of this clonotype. The chain couples TRBV6-6 to TRBJ2-1; 13 nucleotides agree with TRBD2. Germline assignment: CDR1 MNHNY and CDR2 SVGAGI (reference sequence). The CDR3 is made up of 14 amino acids. J lost 5 bases, V lost 7 bases, and 2 bases had no gene match. DNA of the CDR3: TGTGCCAGCACCGGGACTAGCGGGAACAATGAGCAGTTCTTC. This encodes CASTGTSGNNEQFF.

The chain joins TRBV15 to TRBJ2-3, with D perhaps given as TRBD1 or TRBD2 (5 bases each). This CDR3 is 14 amino acids long. Trimming stripped 1 base from V and 3 bases from J, with 8 bases between. CDR1 is LNHNV, CDR2 YYDKDF, per germline (reference sequence). The CDR3: CATSRGGGTDTQYF. CDR3 in DNA: TGTGCCACCAGCAGAGGTGGGGGTACAGATACGCAGTATTTT.

This chain links TRBV7-6 with TRBJ2-2; perhaps TRBD1 as D (6 bases). This CDR3 has 14 amino acids. V was clipped by 11 bases and J by 6 bases, with 19 bases between them. Germline CDR1 is SGHVS and CDR2 is FNYEAQ. The CDR3 reads CACGPGQGAGELFF. In DNA, the CDR3 is TGTGCCTGCGGACCGGGACAAGGGGCCGGGGAGCTGTTTTTT.

This clonotype was detected a few times. The chain recombines TRBV15 with TRBJ2-1; TRBD2 aligns across 9 bases. This CDR3 has 16 residues. The germline V gene has CDR1 LNHNV and CDR2 YYDKDF (reference sequence). Unmatched junction bases numbered 11, after V lost 1 base and J lost 10 bases. The CDR3 sequence is CATSRVAGGPLGEQFF. The CDR3 DNA follows: TGTGCCACCAGCAGAGTTGCGGGAGGGCCTCTGGGCGAGCAGTTCTTC. The full variable domain, in which reference TRBV15 and TRBJ2-1 provide the parts outside the CDR3, is DAMVIQNPRYQVTQFGKPVTLSCSQTLNHNVMYWYQQKSSQAPKLLFHYYDKDFNNEADTPDNFQSRRPNTSFCFLDIRSPGLGDTAMYLCATSRVAGGPLGEQFFGPGTRLTVL.